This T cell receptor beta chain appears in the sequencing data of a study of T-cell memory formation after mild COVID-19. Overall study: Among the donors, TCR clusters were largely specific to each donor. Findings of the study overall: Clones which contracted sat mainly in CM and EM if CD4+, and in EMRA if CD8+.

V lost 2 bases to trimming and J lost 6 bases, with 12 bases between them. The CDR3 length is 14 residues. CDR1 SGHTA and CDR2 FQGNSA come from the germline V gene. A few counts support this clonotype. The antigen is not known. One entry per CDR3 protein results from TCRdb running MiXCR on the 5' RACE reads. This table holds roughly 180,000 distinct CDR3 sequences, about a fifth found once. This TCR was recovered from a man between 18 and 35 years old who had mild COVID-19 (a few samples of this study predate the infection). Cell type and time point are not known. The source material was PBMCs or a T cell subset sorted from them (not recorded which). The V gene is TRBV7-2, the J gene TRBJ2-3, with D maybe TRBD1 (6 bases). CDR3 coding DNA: TGTGCCAGCAGCTTATGGGGGCGTGCCGATACGCAGTATTTT. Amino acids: CASSLWGRADTQYF. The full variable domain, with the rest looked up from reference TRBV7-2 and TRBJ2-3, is GAGVSQSPSNKVTEKGKDVELRCDPISGHTALYWYRQSLGQGLEFLIYFQGNSAPDKSGLPSDRFSAERTGGSVSTLTIQRTQQEDSAVYLCASSLWGRADTQYFGPGTRLTVL.